This TCR beta chain comes out of a study of human T cells and chemical hapten exposure. Study-wide context: Alopecia universalis, totalis or areata was present in patients who were mostly female. Findings and caveats of the study: No alteration of TCRs above 1 in 1000 frequency was seen with DPC sensitization.

At least ten counts were recorded for this clonotype. The antigen is undetermined. The time point was: patch test 2, 6 weeks after DPC sensitization. Treatment indicated: therapeutic diphenylcyclopropenone sensitization with weekly scalp DPC. RNA extraction used unfractionated whole blood as the source of total RNA. The CDR3 has 17 amino acids. V lost 3 bases, J lost 5 bases, and 11 bases stayed unmatched. TCRdb reanalysed the RACE reads using MiXCR and keeps one entry per CDR3 protein. The data hold 35,000 to 55,000 distinct CDR3 sequences, with 8.5% to 10% observed a single time. The source material was whole blood, sampled in connection with sensitization to the hapten diphenylcyclopropenone (DPC). The genes are TRBV12-3 or TRBV12-4 and TRBJ2-2, with 8 bases aligning to TRBD1. The clonotype comes from a woman aged 25 to 39 with alopecia areata. Some clones in this sample may be carry-over from other donors' samples. CDR3 DNA: TGTGCCAGCAGTTTTTACAGGGGGGAAGGAAGGACCGGGGAGCTGTTTTTT. It translates to CASSFYRGEGRTGELFF.